The rows below give T cell receptor beta chains drawn from one sample of a study of molecular identifiers for immune sequencing clone quantification. One entry per CDR3 protein results from TCRdb running MiXCR on the PCR reads. The data show about 86,000 distinct CDR3 sequences, with roughly 25% seen just once and about 0.73% held by the top ten. The sample was naive CD8+ T cells from blood, with Jurkat cell RNA spiked in. Receptors were obtained from a human donor in good health. Some libraries in this study had Jurkat cell RNA spiked in. CDR3s include the opening cysteine and the closing phenylalanine or tryptophan. D genes are given only for firm matches. Clone size appears in some rows only: once, few, many, or a class for an expanded clone.

>TRBJ2-3|-|many|TRBV5-6
CASSSGGASTDTQYF
TGTGCCAGCAGTTCCGGCGGGGCTAGCACAGATACGCAGTATTTT
>TRBJ1-1|TRBD1|many|TRBV27
CASSLSAGGANTEAFF
TGTGCCAGCAGTTTATCGGCAGGGGGCGCGAATACTGAAGCTTTCTTT
>TRBJ2-3|-|few|TRBV27
CASSGLDGPPADTQYF
TGTGCCAGCAGTGGATTGGACGGGCCCCCGGCAGATACGCAGTATTTT
>TRBJ1-1|-|-|TRBV12-3/TRBV12-4
CASSPQEGIREAFF
TGTGCCAGCAGCCCGCAGGAAGGAATAAGAGAAGCTTTCTTT
>TRBJ1-1|-|many|TRBV4-1
CASSPETNTEAFF
TGCGCCAGCAGCCCCGAAACGAACACTGAAGCTTTCTTT
>TRBJ2-2|TRBD2|few|TRBV6-2/TRBV6-3
CASSSSGSNTGELFF
TGTGCCAGCAGTTCTAGCGGGTCGAACACCGGGGAGCTGTTTTTT
>TRBJ2-7|-|-|TRBV5-6
CASSLEYHTYEQYF
TGTGCCAGCAGCTTGGAGTATCACACTTACGAGCAGTACTTC
>TRBJ2-3|-|-|TRBV4-1
CASSQEFAVGLGLTDTQYF
TGCGCCAGCAGCCAAGAATTTGCCGTCGGGTTGGGCCTGACAGATACGCAGTATTTT
>TRBJ1-4|-|-|TRBV9
CASSGGVLNNEKLFF
TGTGCCAGCAGCGGCGGTGTGCTGAATAATGAAAAACTGTTTTTT
>TRBJ1-1|-|many|TRBV5-1
CASSLEPYGPNTEAFF
TGCGCCAGCAGCTTGGAACCCTACGGGCCCAACACTGAAGCTTTCTTT
>TRBJ2-1|TRBD2|-|TRBV11-2
CASSPRTSGRGNEQFF
TGTGCCAGCAGCCCCAGGACTAGCGGGAGGGGGAATGAGCAGTTCTTC
>TRBJ2-3|-|many|TRBV7-9
CASSPRTAAVPDTQYF
TGTGCCAGCAGCCCGCGTACCGCGGCAGTCCCAGATACGCAGTATTTT
>TRBJ2-7|-|-|TRBV27
CASSPNPSYEQYF
TGTGCCAGCAGCCCAAACCCCTCCTACGAGCAGTACTTC
>TRBJ2-6|-|few|TRBV4-3
CASSQDPDLSGANVLTF
TGCGCCAGCAGCCAAGATCCAGACCTCTCTGGGGCCAACGTCCTGACTTTC
>TRBJ2-7|-|few|TRBV27
CASSLRGTVYYEQYF
TGTGCCAGCAGTTTACGGGGGACGGTTTACTACGAGCAGTACTTC
>TRBJ1-1|-|-|TRBV3-1
CASSPTMNTEAFF
TGTGCCAGCAGTCCTACTATGAACACTGAAGCTTTCTTT
>TRBJ2-7|TRBD2|-|TRBV28
CASSPQLAGEESEQYF
TGTGCCAGCAGTCCCCAGCTAGCGGGAGAGGAAAGTGAGCAGTACTTC
>TRBJ2-7|-|many|TRBV29-1
CSVDLGNYEQYF
TGCAGCGTTGACCTGGGCAACTACGAGCAGTACTTC